The 20 T cell receptor beta chains below were found in one sample sequenced in a study of Ad26.COV2.S vaccination and SARS-CoV-2 variants. The repertoire was sequenced with immunoSEQ multiplex PCR; TCRdb's copy has only in-frame clones and lacks some. In the table there are hundreds of thousands of clones, around 90% of which are singletons. Described treatment: 15 to 20 received Ad26.COV2.S at low or high dose, single or two shots; several received placebo; per-sample allocation not given. Sampling was performed 63 days after the first vaccine or placebo injection. The source was peripheral blood, collected in a trial of Ad26.COV2.S vaccine versus placebo. The receptors derive from a person between 18 and 65 years old who received the Ad26.COV2.S COVID-19 vaccine or a placebo.

The J gene is TRBJ2-5, the V gene TRBV9, with D perhaps TRBD1 or TRBD2 (5 bases each). Trimming took off 0 bases at V and 2 bases at J, with 20 bases between the two ends. The germline gives CDR1 SGDLS, CDR2 YYNGEE. CDR3 length equals 18 residues. The CDR3 DNA is TGTGCCAGCAGCGTAGCCGCTGGGACCGCCCTGGAGCAAGAGACCCAGTACTTC. It encodes CASSVAAGTALEQETQYF.

As concerns this clone: Other DNA sequences of this sample code for an identical CDR3. This rearrangement joins TRBV12-3 or TRBV12-4 to TRBJ1-2, with D uncertain. V gave up 4 bases and J gave up 10 bases, with 10 bases separating them. The CDR3 covers 11 residues. The CDR3 region is CASSSSRDYTF. DNA for the CDR3: TGTGCCAGCAGTTCTTCTCGTGACTACACCTTC.

The V gene is TRBV29-1, the J gene TRBJ1-1, with 8 bases lining up with TRBD1. Losses at the gene ends were 5 bases for V and 5 bases for J; bases not matched to a gene: 10. There are 14 residues in the CDR3. Looked up from germline, CDR1 is SQVTM and CDR2 is ANQGSEA. Here the CDR3 reads CSVHTLTGETEAFF. CDR3 nucleotide sequence: TGCAGCGTTCACACCCTGACAGGGGAAACTGAAGCTTTCTTT.

This clone was observed once. The chain uses TRBV19 and TRBJ2-1; TRBD2 aligns across 11 bases. Looked up from germline, CDR1 is LNHDA and CDR2 is SQIVND (reference sequence). The length of the CDR3 is 14 residues. With V trimmed by 1 base and J by 8 bases, 1 base remained unmatched. This CDR3 is CASSIAGLADEQFF. CDR3 bases: TGTGCCAGTAGTATAGCGGGACTAGCGGATGAGCAGTTCTTC. Together with reference TRBV19 and TRBJ2-1, the CDR3 gives the full variable domain: DGGITQSPKYLFRKEGQNVTLSCEQNLNHDAMYWYRQDPGQGLRLIYYSQIVNDFQKGDIAEGYSVSREKKESFPLTVTSAQKNPTAFYLCASSIAGLADEQFFGPGTRLTVL.

V gene TRBV4-1 combines with J gene TRBJ1-4, with 7 nucleotides matching TRBD1. This CDR3 has 17 amino acids. Germline V gene lookup returns CDR1 MGHRA and CDR2 YSYEKL. The V and J ends lost 6 bases and 4 bases, in that order; junction bases with no gene match: 14. Written as DNA, the CDR3 is TGCGCCAGCAGTCCTACTCGACAGGGAGCCGATAATGAAAAACTGTTTTTT. This gives the protein CASSPTRQGADNEKLFF.

J is TRBJ2-3 and V is TRBV30; 14 nucleotides align to TRBD2. Germline V gene data show CDR1 as GTSNPN and CDR2 as SVGIG (reference sequence). Trimming removed 0 bases from V and 2 bases from J; junction bases left unmatched: 7. The CDR3 extends over 18 amino acids. In DNA form, the CDR3 reads TGTGCCTGGAGTGTAACTGGGACTAGCGGGAGCCCCACAGATACGCAGTATTTT. It translates to CAWSVTGTSGSPTDTQYF.

V is TRBV30 and J is TRBJ1-1, with unresolved D. CDR3 length: 14 residues. Germline values: CDR1 GTSNPN, CDR2 SVGIG (reference sequence). Trimming stripped 1 base from V and 0 bases from J, with 9 bases between. This chain's CDR3 is CAWSGVNLNTEAFF. CDR3 nucleotides: TGTGCCTGGAGTGGGGTGAACCTGAACACTGAAGCTTTCTTT.

This sequence joins TRBV11-2 and TRBJ1-3, with D hard to call. This CDR3 spans 14 amino acids. Germline V gene data show CDR1 as SGHAT and CDR2 as FQNNGV. Trimming removed 2 bases from V and 4 bases from J, with 9 bases in between. The CDR3 region is CASSLSAGGNTIYF. The CDR3 DNA follows: TGTGCCAGCAGCTTATCGGCAGGAGGAAACACCATATATTTT.

This chain links TRBV5-1 with TRBJ1-3; D gene uncertain. The CDR3 is made up of 16 amino acids. CDR1 and CDR2 from the germline V gene are SGHRS and YFSETQ. Trimming stripped 5 bases from V and 0 bases from J, with 15 bases between. In nucleotides, the CDR3 is TGCGCCAGCAGTTCCGGCGGGCGCCACTCTGGAAACACCATATATTTT. Translation gives CASSSGGRHSGNTIYF.

The rearrangement joins TRBV4-1 to TRBJ2-7; 7 positions match TRBD1. Germline CDR1 MGHRA, CDR2 YSYEKL. The CDR3 totals 15 residues. The J segment lost 2 bases and the V segment lost 1 base, leaving 5 bases of the junction unmatched. CDR3 residues: CASSQASGTAYEQYF. CDR3 nucleotides: TGCGCCAGCAGCCAAGCCTCCGGGACAGCCTACGAGCAGTACTTC.

V gene TRBV27 combines with J gene TRBJ1-2, with D maybe TRBD1 (6 bases). The CDR3 has 14 amino acids. Germline V gene sequence: CDR1 MNHEY, CDR2 SMNVEV (reference sequence). V lost 5 bases and J 3 bases, leaving 13 bases between the germline ends. Here the CDR3 DNA reads TGTGCCAGCAGTCCTAGGACAGCTTACTATGGCTACACCTTC. Its translation is CASSPRTAYYGYTF.

This rearrangement joins TRBV5-6 to TRBJ2-1; TRBD2 agrees at 7 bases. With 0 bases clipped from V and 5 bases from J, the junction kept 5 bases outside the gene matches. CDR3 length: 15 amino acids. Germline CDR1 and CDR2: SGHDT and YYEEEE. The CDR3 DNA reads TGTGCCAGCAGCTTGGAGGGAGGGCCTAACAATGAGCAGTTCTTC. As protein: CASSLEGGPNNEQFF.

The rearrangement uses TRBV6-6 and TRBJ1-4, with 9 bases aligning to TRBD1. The CDR3 has 15 residues. Germline-derived CDR1 and CDR2 are MNHNY and SVGAGI (reference sequence). V shed 2 bases and J 7 bases; nucleotides not matched to a gene: 5. CDR3: CASSYRDRVGEKLFF. Here the CDR3 DNA reads TGTGCCAGCAGTTACAGGGACAGGGTGGGTGAAAAACTGTTTTTT.

V gene TRBV4-3 combines with J gene TRBJ2-7; D gene ambiguous. Germline CDR1 reads LGHNA; CDR2 reads YSLEER. V dropped 4 bases and J dropped 4 bases, with 14 bases sitting between them. This CDR3 comprises 14 residues. CDR3 sequence reads: CASSPETDFYEQYF. DNA for the CDR3: TGCGCCAGCAGCCCAGAAACGGATTTTTACGAGCAGTACTTC.

This chain joins TRBV24-1 and TRBJ2-2, with D possibly being TRBD2 (6 bases). Trimming pared 10 bases from V and 6 bases from J, leaving 11 bases between. CDR1 and CDR2 from the germline V gene are KGHDR and SFDVKD. The CDR3 has 12 residues. CDR3 amino acids: CATRDSAGELFF. CDR3 in DNA: TGTGCCACAAGGGACTCTGCCGGGGAGCTGTTTTTT.

The chain is built from TRBV5-1 and TRBJ1-1, with 9 nucleotides matching TRBD1. V shed 5 bases and J 11 bases; nucleotides not matched to a gene: 10. The germline V gene encodes CDR1 SGHRS and CDR2 YFSETQ. This CDR3 has 13 amino acids. CDR3 sequence: CASSWTGDSYAFF. In DNA form, the CDR3 reads TGCGCCAGCAGTTGGACAGGGGATTCCTACGCTTTCTTT.

The chain carries TRBV7-8 and TRBJ1-6, with D hard to call. The CDR3 totals 15 residues. Trimming took 1 base from V and 0 from J, leaving 4 bases between them. Germline V lookup: CDR1 SGHVS, CDR2 FQNEAQ. The DNA of the CDR3 is TGTGCCAGCAGCTTAGATGGCTCCTATAATTCACCCCTCCACTTT. Translation: CASSLDGSYNSPLHF.

This chain connects TRBV6-2 or TRBV6-3 to TRBJ2-5; weak D call: TRBD2 (6 bases). V lost 2 bases and J lost 3, with 7 bases in between. The CDR3 loop spans 13 amino acids. Germline V gene lookup returns CDR1 MNHEY and CDR2 SVGEGT. The CDR3 is CASSYRGKETQYF. The CDR3 region has the DNA TGTGCCAGCAGTTACCGGGGGAAAGAGACCCAGTACTTC.

The gene calls are TRBV4-1 and TRBJ2-5; 8 nucleotides align to TRBD1. The CDR3 runs to 15 residues. Per the germline V gene, CDR1 is MGHRA and CDR2 is YSYEKL. Trimming took 0 bases from V and 4 from J; bases not matched to a gene: 4. The CDR3 DNA reads TGCGCCAGCAGCCAAGATCAGGGGGCGAGAGAGACCCAGTACTTC. It encodes CASSQDQGARETQYF.

The V and J genes are TRBV2 and TRBJ2-7; the D call may be TRBD1 or TRBD2 (6 bases each). The CDR3 covers 18 residues. Germline assignment: CDR1 SNHLY and CDR2 FYNNEI. Trimming removed 8 bases from V and 0 bases from J, with 26 bases in between. The CDR3 nucleotides read TGTGCCAGCTCCGGATGGGAACGGGGGACATTATACTCCTACGAGCAGTACTTC. This translates into CASSGWERGTLYSYEQYF.